This T cell receptor (beta chain) was recovered during a study of T cells in narcolepsy. The study, taken as a whole, reports: HCRT-specific and TRIB2-specific autoreactive clonotypes appeared among same-patient CSF and blood CD4+ clonotypes.

A word on this clone: Its antigen is currently unknown.

After removal of 4 bases from V and 4 bases from J, the junction contained 4 bases not matched to a gene. There are 14 residues in the CDR3. Germline V gene data show CDR1 as SGHTS and CDR2 as YDEGEE. Measured with immunoSEQ multiplex PCR; TCRdb has only the in-frame clones, and not every one. The sample consists of about 33,000 clones, approximately 87% of them appearing once. The clonotype comes from a human donor with narcolepsy. This chain links TRBV5-8 with TRBJ2-7; 11 nucleotides match TRBD1. The specimen sequenced was CD45RA- memory CD4+ T cells from PBMCs. This chain's CDR3 is CASSKGTGGYEQYF. DNA for the CDR3: TGTGCCAGCAGCAAAGGGACAGGGGGATACGAGCAGTACTTC.